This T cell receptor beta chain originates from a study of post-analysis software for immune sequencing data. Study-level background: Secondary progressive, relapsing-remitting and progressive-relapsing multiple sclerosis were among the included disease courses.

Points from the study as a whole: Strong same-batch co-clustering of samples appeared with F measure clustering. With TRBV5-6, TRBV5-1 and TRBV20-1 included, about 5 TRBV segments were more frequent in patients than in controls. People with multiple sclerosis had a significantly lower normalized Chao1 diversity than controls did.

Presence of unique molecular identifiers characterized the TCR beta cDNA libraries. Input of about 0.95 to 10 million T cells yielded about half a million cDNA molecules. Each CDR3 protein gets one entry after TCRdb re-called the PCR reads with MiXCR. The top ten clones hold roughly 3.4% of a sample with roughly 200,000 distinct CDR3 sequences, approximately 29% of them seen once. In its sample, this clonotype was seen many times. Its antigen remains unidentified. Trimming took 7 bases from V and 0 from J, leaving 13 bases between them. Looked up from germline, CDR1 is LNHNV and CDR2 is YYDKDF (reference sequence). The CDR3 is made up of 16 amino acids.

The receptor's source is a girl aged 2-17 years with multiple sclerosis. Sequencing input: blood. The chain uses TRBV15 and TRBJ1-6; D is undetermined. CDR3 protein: CATTARASSYNSPLHF. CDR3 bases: TGTGCCACCACCGCCCGGGCGAGCTCCTATAATTCACCCCTCCACTTT.